This T cell receptor beta chain stems from a study of blood T cells in healthy people across ages. Whole-study context: About one barcoded beta molecule per two T cells came from capture by template switching.

This clonotype was detected many times. A second PCR, run for about 6 to 11 cycles, used a sample-barcoded 5' primer plus a J-beta primer mix. All samples gave at least 3 million CDR3-containing paired-end reads. TCRdb re-derived calls from the 5' RACE reads in MiXCR, one entry per CDR3 protein. The sample includes about 1.8 million distinct CDR3 sequences, around 50% of them seen just once. This TCR came from a woman aged 35 to 49 in good health. Sample: blood.

The CDR3 protein is CASSLAGRGQETQYF. DNA of the CDR3: TGTGCCAGCAGCTTAGCGGGCAGGGGACAAGAGACCCAGTACTTC. The rearrangement joins TRBV7-2 to TRBJ2-5; weak D call: TRBD1 (6 bases). The CDR3 length is 15 residues. V was trimmed by 0 bases and J by 2 bases, leaving 10 bases between them. Germline values: CDR1 SGHTA, CDR2 FQGNSA. The whole variable domain, remainder taken from reference TRBV7-2 and TRBJ2-5, is GAGVSQSPSNKVTEKGKDVELRCDPISGHTALYWYRQSLGQGLEFLIYFQGNSAPDKSGLPSDRFSAERTGGSVSTLTIQRTQQEDSAVYLCASSLAGRGQETQYFGPGTRLLVL.